This T cell receptor (beta chain) was identified during a study of T-cell reconstitution after alpha-beta-depleted transplantation in children. Notes on the study in general: A year post-transplant, T-cell counts and diversity derived mostly from newly produced T cells. Two months or so post-transplant, alpha-beta T cells reportedly derived from several hundred expanded graft clones. The origin of high day-60 TCRbeta diversity in some patients lay in surviving recipient T cells and thymic progenitors.

CDR3 length: 13 residues. Germline V gene sequence: CDR1 SGHTA, CDR2 FQGNSA. Trimming stripped 4 bases from V and 1 base from J, with 7 bases between. TCRbeta library preparation incorporated unique molecular identifiers. TCRdb reprocessed the PCR reads via MiXCR and lists one record per CDR3 protein. The repertoire consists of around 800,000 distinct CDR3 sequences, with 15% to 20% occurring once and the leading ten covering roughly 4.8%. Of note for this clonotype: Its antigen is currently unknown.

This specimen consisted of PBMCs, mostly from graft donor cells, obtained 360 days after TCRalphabeta/CD19-depleted stem cell transplant. The origin of this receptor is a male patient younger than 18 who had a stem cell transplant for acute lymphoblastic leukemia, so the T cells may come from the graft donor. The chain joins TRBV7-2 to TRBJ2-5; tentative D call: TRBD1 (5 bases). CDR3 loop: CASSSRVQETQYF. For the CDR3, the DNA is TGTGCCAGCAGCTCCAGGGTCCAAGAGACCCAGTACTTC.